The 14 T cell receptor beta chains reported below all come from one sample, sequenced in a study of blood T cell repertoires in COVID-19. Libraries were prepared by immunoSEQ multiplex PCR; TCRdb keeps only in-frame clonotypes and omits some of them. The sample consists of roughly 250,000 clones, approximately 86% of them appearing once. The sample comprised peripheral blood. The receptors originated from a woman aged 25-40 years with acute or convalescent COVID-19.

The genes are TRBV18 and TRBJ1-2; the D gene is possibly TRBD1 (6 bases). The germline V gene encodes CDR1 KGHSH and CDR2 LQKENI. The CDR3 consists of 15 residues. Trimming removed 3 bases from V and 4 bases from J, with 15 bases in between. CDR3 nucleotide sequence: TGTGCCAGCTCACCTCCGGACAGTCTCTTCTATGGCTACACCTTC. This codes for CASSPPDSLFYGYTF. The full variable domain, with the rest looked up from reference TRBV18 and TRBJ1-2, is NAGVMQNPRHLVRRRGQEARLRCSPMKGHSHVYWYRQLPEEGLKFMVYLQKENIIDESGMPKERFSAEFPKEGPSILRIQQVVRGDSAAYFCASSPPDSLFYGYTFGSGTRLTVV.

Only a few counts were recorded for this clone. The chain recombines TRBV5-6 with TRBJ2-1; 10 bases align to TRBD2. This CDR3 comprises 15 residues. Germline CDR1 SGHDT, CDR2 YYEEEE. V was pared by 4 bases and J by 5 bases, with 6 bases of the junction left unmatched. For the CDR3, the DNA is TGTGCCAGCAGCCTCCGGACTAGCGGCAACAATGAGCAGTTCTTC. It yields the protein CASSLRTSGNNEQFF. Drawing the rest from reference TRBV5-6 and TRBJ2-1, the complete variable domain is DAGVTQSPTHLIKTRGQQVTLRCSPKSGHDTVSWYQQALGQGPQFIFQYYEEEERQRGNFPDRFSGHQFPNYSSELNVNALLLGDSALYLCASSLRTSGNNEQFFGPGTRLTVL.

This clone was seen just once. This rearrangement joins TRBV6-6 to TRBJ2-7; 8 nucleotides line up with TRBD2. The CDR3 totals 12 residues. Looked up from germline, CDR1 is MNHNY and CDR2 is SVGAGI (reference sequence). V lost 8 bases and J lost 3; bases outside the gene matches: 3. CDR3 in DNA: TGTGCCAGCTCGGGGGGGGACTACGAGCAGTACTTC. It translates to CASSGGDYEQYF.

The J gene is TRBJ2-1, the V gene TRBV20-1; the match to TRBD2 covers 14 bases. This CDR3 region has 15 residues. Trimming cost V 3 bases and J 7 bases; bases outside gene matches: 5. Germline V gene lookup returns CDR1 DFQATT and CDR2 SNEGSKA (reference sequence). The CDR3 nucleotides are TGCAGTGCTAGTGGACTAGCGGGAGGCCTTAATGAGCAGTTCTTC. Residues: CSASGLAGGLNEQFF.

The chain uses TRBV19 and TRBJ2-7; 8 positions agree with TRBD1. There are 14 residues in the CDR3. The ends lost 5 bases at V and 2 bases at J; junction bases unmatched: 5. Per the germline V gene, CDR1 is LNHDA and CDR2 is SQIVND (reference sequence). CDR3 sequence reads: CASSAGTGTYEQYF. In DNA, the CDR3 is TGTGCCAGTAGTGCCGGGACAGGAACCTACGAGCAGTACTTC.

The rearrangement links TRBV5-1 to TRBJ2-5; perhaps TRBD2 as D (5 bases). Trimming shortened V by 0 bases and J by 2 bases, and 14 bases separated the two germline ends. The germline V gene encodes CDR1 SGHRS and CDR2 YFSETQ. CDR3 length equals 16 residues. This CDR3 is CASSLGMRETQETQYF. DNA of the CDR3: TGCGCCAGCAGCTTGGGTATGAGGGAAACTCAAGAGACCCAGTACTTC.

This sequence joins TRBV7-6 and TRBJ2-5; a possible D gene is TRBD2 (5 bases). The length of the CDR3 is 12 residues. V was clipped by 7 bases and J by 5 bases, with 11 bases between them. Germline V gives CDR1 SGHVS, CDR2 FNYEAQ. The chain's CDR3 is CASTPGGETQYF. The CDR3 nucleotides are TGTGCCAGCACCCCGGGCGGGGAGACCCAGTACTTC.

The CDR3 region is CASSDGLVGTGELFF. CDR3 sequence (DNA): TGCGCCAGCAGCGACGGACTAGTGGGCACCGGGGAGCTGTTTTTT. J is TRBJ2-2 and V is TRBV10-1, with TRBD2 matching 7 bases. The J segment lost 4 bases and the V segment lost 6 bases, leaving 8 bases of the junction unmatched. The germline CDR1 and CDR2 sequences are WNHNN and SYGVQD (reference sequence). CDR3 length: 15 amino acids.

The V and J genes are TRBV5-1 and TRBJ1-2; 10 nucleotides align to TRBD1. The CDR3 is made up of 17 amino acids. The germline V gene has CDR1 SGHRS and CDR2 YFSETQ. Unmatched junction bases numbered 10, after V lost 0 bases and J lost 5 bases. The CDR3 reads CASSLGPVGQGVYGYTF. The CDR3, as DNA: TGCGCCAGCAGCTTGGGTCCCGTCGGACAGGGGGTTTATGGCTACACCTTC.

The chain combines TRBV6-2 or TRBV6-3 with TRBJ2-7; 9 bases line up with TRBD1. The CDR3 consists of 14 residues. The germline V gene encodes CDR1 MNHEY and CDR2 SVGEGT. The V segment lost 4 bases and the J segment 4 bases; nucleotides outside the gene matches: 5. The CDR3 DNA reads TGTGCCAGCAGTTTTGGGACAGGGCTGTACGAGCAGTACTTC. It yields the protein CASSFGTGLYEQYF.

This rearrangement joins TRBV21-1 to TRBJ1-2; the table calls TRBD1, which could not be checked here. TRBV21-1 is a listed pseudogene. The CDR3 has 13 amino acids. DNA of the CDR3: TGTGCCAGCAGCAAAGGACAGTACTATGGCTACACCTTC. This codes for CASSKGQYYGYTF.

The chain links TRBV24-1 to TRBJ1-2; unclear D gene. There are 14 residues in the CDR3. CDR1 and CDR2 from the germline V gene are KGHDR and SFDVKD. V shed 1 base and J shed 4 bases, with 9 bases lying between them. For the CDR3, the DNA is TGTGCCACCAGTGATTTATCACAGTTCTATGGCTACACCTTC. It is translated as CATSDLSQFYGYTF.

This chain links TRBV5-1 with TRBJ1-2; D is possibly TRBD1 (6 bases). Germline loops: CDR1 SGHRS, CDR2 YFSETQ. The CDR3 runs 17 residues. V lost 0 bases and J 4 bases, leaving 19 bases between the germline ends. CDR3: CASSLAKDSWTRYGYTF. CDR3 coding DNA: TGCGCCAGCAGCTTGGCCAAGGACAGTTGGACACGCTATGGCTACACCTTC. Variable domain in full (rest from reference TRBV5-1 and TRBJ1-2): KAGVTQTPRYLIKTRGQQVTLSCSPISGHRSVSWYQQTPGQGLQFLFEYFSETQRNKGNFPGRFSGRQFSNSRSEMNVSTLELGDSALYLCASSLAKDSWTRYGYTFGSGTRLTVV.

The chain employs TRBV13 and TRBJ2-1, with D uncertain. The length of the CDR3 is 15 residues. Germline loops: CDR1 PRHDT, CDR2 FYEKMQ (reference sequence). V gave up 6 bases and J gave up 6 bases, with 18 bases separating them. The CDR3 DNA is TGTGCCAGCAGACTTAGTTTAGTGCTCACCAATGAGCAGTTCTTC. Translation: CASRLSLVLTNEQFF.